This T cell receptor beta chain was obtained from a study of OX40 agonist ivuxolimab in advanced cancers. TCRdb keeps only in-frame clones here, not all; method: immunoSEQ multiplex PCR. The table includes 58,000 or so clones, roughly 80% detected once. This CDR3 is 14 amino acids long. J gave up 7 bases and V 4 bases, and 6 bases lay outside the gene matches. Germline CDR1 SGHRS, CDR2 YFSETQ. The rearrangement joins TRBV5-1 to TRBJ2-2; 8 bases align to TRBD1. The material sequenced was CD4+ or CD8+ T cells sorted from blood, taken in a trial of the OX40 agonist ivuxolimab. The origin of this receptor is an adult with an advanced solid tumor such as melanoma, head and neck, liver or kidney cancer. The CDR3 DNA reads TGCGCCAGCAGCCCGGGACAGGTACACGGGGAGCTGTTTTTT. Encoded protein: CASSPGQVHGELFF.